Listed here are 2 T cell receptor beta chains from one sample, sequenced in a study of neurological immune-mediated disorders. TCRdb analysed the 5' RACE reads with MiXCR anew, one entry per CDR3 protein. The sample includes roughly 36,000 distinct CDR3 sequences, approximately 7.2% of them seen just once. Sequencing was performed on CD4+ T cells from blood. Receptors were obtained from a man between 45 and 60 years old in good health.

At least ten counts were recorded for this clonotype. The chain employs TRBV2 and TRBJ2-2; 12 bases align to TRBD1. J gave up 1 base and V 6 bases, and 9 bases lay outside the gene matches. CDR1 is SNHLY, CDR2 FYNNEI, per germline. This CDR3 is 18 amino acids long. The CDR3 sequence is CASRPGGTGGRNTGELFF. DNA for the CDR3: TGTGCCAGCAGACCCGGGGGGACAGGGGGCCGGAACACCGGGGAGCTGTTTTTT.

The table lists this clonotype with many counts. The CDR3 DNA reads TGTGCCAGCAGCCCCCACGGGGTCAGAAGCTCTGGGGCCAACGTCCTGACTTTC. Translated: CASSPHGVRSSGANVLTF. V is TRBV7-9 and J is TRBJ2-6, with D possibly TRBD2 on 5 matching bases. The CDR3 extends over 18 amino acids. Germline-derived CDR1 and CDR2 are SEHNR and FQNEAQ (reference sequence). V shed 5 bases and J shed 0 bases, with 17 bases lying between them. Filled out from reference TRBV7-9 and TRBJ2-6, the complete variable domain reads DTGVSQNPRHKITKRGQNVTFRCDPISEHNRLYWYRQTLGQGPEFLTYFQNEAQLEKSRLLSDRFSAERPKGSFSTLEIQRTEQGDSAMYLCASSPHGVRSSGANVLTFGAGSRLTVL.